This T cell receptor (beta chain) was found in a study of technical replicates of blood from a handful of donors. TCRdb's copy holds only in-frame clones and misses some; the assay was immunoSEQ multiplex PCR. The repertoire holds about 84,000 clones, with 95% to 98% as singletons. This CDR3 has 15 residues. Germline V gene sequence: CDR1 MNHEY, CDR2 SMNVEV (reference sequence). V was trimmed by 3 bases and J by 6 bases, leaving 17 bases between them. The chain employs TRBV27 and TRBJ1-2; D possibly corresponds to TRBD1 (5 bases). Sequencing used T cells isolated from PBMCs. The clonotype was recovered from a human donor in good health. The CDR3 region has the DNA TGTGCCAGCAGTTTTACACCTGACAGCCCTGATGGCTACACCTTC. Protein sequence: CASSFTPDSPDGYTF.